The present T cell receptor (beta chain) was sequenced within a study of T cells in tuberculosis. V lost 6 bases and J lost 9; bases outside the gene matches: 4. Looked up from germline, CDR1 is LGHNA and CDR2 is YNFKEQ. The CDR3 length is 11 residues. The protocol was immunoSEQ multiplex PCR, while the TCRdb copy is restricted to in-frame clones and leaves out a portion. The repertoire includes 30,000 to 35,000 clones, just over 90% of them detected once, and roughly 7% sits in the top ten. Described time point: new active TB diagnosis, blood taken before or within 7 days of starting treatment. The receptor was derived from an adult with tuberculosis. Some clones in this sample may be carry-over from other donors' samples. Sequencing used PBMCs, obtained at tuberculosis diagnosis. J is TRBJ2-7 and V is TRBV4-2; 8 bases line up with TRBD1. CDR3 residues: CASSSGQGQYF. For the CDR3, the DNA is TGTGCCAGCAGTAGCGGACAGGGGCAGTACTTC.